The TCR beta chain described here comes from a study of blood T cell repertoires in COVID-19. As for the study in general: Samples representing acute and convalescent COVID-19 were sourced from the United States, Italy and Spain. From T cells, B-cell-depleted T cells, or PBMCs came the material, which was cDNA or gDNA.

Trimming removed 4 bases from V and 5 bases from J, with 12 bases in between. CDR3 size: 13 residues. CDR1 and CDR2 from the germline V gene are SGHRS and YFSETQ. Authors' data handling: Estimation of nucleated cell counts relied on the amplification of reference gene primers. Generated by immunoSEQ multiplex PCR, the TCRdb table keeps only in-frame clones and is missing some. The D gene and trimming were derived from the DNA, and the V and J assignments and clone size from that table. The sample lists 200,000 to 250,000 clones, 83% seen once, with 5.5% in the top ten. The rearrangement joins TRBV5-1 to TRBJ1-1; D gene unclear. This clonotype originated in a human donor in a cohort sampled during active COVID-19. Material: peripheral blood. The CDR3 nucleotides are TGCGCCAGCAGCCTCCCGGGGTGGACTGAAGCTTTCTTT. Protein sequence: CASSLPGWTEAFF.